The entry below describes one TCR beta chain. This clone was seen a handful of times. Its antigen has not been determined. The record has no base qualities; no much larger clone is one base away. Using multiplexed V- and J-gene primers, the immunoSEQ hsTCRB Kit amplified TCR-beta CDR3 regions from genomic DNA. Unique DNA barcodes were added in a second PCR, and the samples were pooled together with one negative control and one positive control. An Illumina MiSeq running a 150-cycle paired-end protocol was used to sequence the pooled TCR-beta libraries. In the authors' own workflow: Raw sequencing data were processed by Adaptive Biotechnologies into a report containing normalized, annotated TCR-beta repertoires. T-cell density was computed as TCR-beta templates normalized to usable DNA, which was estimated by amplifying housekeeping genes. Richness was defined as the count of unique rearrangements, and clonality was defined as 1 minus Pielou's evenness. The Jaccard index, the Morisita overlap index, and the proportion of shared top-20 clonotypes were used to quantify intratumor TCR heterogeneity between regions. Here the immuneACCESS table is served through TCRdb, limited to in-frame sequences with V and J called. Missing clones are a known gap in these copies; in checked studies unresolved V genes cover under half, and the rest lacks a known reason. Clonal size and the V and J genes are those of that table, whereas D and trimming came from the DNA. Across this sample there are over a thousand clones, with roughly 83% seen only once. Approximately 4.4% of the sample is taken by the ten largest.

The sample belongs to a study of T cells and copy number aberrations in small-cell lung cancer (dated by TCRdb to the early 2020s). Regarding the study in general: To relate T cell metrics to mutations and copy number aberrations, the same tumor regions underwent both TCR repertoire sequencing and whole-exome sequencing. Tumor TCR data existed for 17 to 20 patients, while over twelve patients had TCR data covering both tumor and normal tissue. What the study reported, not specific to this receptor: A negative correlation was found between higher copy number aberration burden and tumor T-cell density, richness and clonality. Tumors had lower T-cell density, richness and clonality than adjacent lung tissue, though the difference in density was not significant. Because surgical resection is uncommon in small-cell lung cancer, the study was limited by a small sample size, and the findings need validation. All specimens were formalin-fixed paraffin-embedded tissue, which is known to introduce sequencing artifacts. The TCR repertoire was highly heterogeneous across regions: about 79.9-98% of clones were restricted to a single region, a lower overlap than in localized NSCLC.

The V end loses 4 bases and the J end loses 7 bases, and a stretch of 13 bases separates them. CDR1 and CDR2 are drawn from the germline V gene (reference sequence): WNHNN, SYGVQD. From its cysteine to its phenylalanine, the CDR3 spans 14 amino acids. Only the CDR3 portion is preserved as DNA: 42 bases, with reading frame beginning at the first base. Donors were patients with limited-stage small-cell lung cancer who underwent surgical resection in Hangzhou, China, between about 2007 and 2020. Every donor went straight to surgery with no preoperative chemotherapy or radiotherapy, and no donor was given immunotherapy either before or after surgery. All 20 or so patients in the sequenced cohort were smokers or heavy second-hand smokers. Three regions were collected from each tumor FFPE block by a grid approach so that spatial heterogeneity of the primary tumors was represented. Tumor regions were macrodissected to enrich malignant cells, and selection was limited to regions expected to yield at least 150 ng DNA. Multi-region TCR-beta sequencing of resected limited-stage small-cell lung cancers and of tumor-adjacent lung tissue was performed to characterize T cell repertoire heterogeneity. The AllPrep DNA/RNA FFPE Kit (Qiagen) was used to extract genomic DNA from FFPE tissue.

The receptor chain draws on TRBV10-1 and TRBJ2-2; the D gene is possibly TRBD1, with 6 bases matching. The sequencing input was tumor tissue. The receptor comes from a man aged 55 to 70 with small cell lung cancer. In nucleotide form, the sequence is TGCGCCAGCAGTGGAACGTCAGGGGTCGGGGAGCTGTTTTTT. Its protein reads: CASSGTSGVGELFF.